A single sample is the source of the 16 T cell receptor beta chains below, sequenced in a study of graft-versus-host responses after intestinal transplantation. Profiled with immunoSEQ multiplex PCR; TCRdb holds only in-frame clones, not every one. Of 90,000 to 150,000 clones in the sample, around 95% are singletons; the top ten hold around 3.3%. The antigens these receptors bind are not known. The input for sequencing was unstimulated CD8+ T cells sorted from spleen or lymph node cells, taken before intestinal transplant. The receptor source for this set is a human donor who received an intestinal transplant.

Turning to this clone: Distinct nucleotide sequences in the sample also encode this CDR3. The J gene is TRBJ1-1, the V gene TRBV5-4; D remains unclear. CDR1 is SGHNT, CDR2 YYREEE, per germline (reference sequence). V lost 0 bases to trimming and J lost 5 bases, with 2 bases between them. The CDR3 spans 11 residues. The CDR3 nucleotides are TGTGCCAGCAGCTTGGGTACTGAAGCTTTCTTT. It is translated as CASSLGTEAFF.

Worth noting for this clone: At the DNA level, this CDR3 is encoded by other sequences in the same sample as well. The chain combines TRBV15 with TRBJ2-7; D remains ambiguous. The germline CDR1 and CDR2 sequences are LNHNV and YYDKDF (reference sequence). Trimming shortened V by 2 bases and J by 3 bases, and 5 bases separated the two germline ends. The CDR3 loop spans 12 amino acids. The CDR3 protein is CATSRLGYEQYF. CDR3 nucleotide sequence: TGTGCCACCAGCAGATTAGGCTACGAGCAGTACTTC. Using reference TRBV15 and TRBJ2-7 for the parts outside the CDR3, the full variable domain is DAMVIQNPRYQVTQFGKPVTLSCSQTLNHNVMYWYQQKSSQAPKLLFHYYDKDFNNEADTPDNFQSRRPNTSFCFLDIRSPGLGDTAMYLCATSRLGYEQYFGPGTRLTVT.

The chain's CDR3 is CASSLKRYPWDVCYQPQHF. The CDR3 coding sequence is TGTGCCAGCAGCCTGAAACGCTACCCCTGGGACGTTTGTTATCAGCCCCAGCATTTT. V and J are TRBV21-1 and TRBJ1-5. TRBV21-1 is a pseudogene. There are 19 residues in the CDR3.

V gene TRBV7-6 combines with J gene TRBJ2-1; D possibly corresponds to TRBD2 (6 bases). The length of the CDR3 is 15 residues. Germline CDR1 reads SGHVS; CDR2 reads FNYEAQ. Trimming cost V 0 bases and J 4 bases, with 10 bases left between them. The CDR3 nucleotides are TGTGCCAGCAGCTTAGCGGGAGGATATTACAATGAGCAGTTCTTC. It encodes CASSLAGGYYNEQFF.

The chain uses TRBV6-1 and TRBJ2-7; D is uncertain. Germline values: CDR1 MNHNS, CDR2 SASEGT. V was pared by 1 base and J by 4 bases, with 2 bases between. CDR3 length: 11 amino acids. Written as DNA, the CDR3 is TGTGCCAGCAGTGAAGAATACGAGCAGTACTTC. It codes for CASSEEYEQYF.

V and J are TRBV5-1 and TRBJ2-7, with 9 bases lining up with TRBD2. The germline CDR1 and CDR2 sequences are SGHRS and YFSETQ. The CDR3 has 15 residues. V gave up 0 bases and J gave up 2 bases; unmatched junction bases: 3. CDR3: CASSLALAGTYEQYF. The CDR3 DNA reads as TGCGCCAGCAGCTTGGCCCTAGCGGGGACCTACGAGCAGTACTTC.

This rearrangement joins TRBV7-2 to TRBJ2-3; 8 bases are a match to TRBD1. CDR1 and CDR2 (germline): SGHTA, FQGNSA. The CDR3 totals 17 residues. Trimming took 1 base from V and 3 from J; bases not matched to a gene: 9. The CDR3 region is CASSLELRDRQTDTQYF. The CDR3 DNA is TGTGCCAGCAGCTTAGAGCTACGGGACAGGCAAACAGATACGCAGTATTTT. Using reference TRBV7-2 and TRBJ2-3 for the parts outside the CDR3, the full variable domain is GAGVSQSPSNKVTEKGKDVELRCDPISGHTALYWYRQSLGQGLEFLIYFQGNSAPDKSGLPSDRFSAERTGGSVSTLTIQRTQQEDSAVYLCASSLELRDRQTDTQYFGPGTRLTVL.

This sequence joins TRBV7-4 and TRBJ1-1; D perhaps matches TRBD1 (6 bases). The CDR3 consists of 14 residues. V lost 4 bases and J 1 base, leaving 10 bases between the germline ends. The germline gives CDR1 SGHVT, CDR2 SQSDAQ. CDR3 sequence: CASSSTGGNTEAFF. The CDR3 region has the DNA TGTGCCAGCAGCTCGACAGGAGGGAACACTGAAGCTTTCTTT.

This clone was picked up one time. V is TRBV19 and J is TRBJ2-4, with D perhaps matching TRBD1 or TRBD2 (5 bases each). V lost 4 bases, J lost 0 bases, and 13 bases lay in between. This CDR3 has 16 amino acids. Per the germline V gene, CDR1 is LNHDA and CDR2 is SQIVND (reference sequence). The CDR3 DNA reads TGTGCCAGTAGTACAGGGCTAGCCGTAGCCAAAAACATTCAGTACTTC. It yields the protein CASSTGLAVAKNIQYF. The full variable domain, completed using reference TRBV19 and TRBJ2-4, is DGGITQSPKYLFRKEGQNVTLSCEQNLNHDAMYWYRQDPGQGLRLIYYSQIVNDFQKGDIAEGYSVSREKKESFPLTVTSAQKNPTAFYLCASSTGLAVAKNIQYFGAGTRLSVL.

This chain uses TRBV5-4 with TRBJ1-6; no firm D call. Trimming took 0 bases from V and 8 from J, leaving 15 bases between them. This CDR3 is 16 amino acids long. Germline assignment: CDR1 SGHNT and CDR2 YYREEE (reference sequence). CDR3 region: CASSLAGYRGYSPLHF. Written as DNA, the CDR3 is TGTGCCAGCAGCTTGGCGGGGTACAGAGGCTATTCACCCCTCCACTTT.

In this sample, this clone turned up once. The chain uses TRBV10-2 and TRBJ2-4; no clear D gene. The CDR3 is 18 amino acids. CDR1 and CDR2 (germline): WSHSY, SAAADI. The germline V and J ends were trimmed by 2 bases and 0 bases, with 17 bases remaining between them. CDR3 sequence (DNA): TGCGCCAGCAGTGAGACCTGGGAAGCGTGGTTAGCCAAAAACATTCAGTACTTC. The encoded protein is CASSETWEAWLAKNIQYF.

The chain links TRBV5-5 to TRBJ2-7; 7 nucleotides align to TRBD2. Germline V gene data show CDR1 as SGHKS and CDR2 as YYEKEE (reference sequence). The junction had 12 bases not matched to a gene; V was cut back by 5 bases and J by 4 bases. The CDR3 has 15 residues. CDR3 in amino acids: CASRPMEGGQYEQYF. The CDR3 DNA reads TGTGCCAGCAGGCCAATGGAGGGAGGGCAATACGAGCAGTACTTC. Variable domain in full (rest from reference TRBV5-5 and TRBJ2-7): DAGVTQSPTHLIKTRGQQVTLRCSPISGHKSVSWYQQVLGQGPQFIFQYYEKEERGRGNFPDRFSARQFPNYSSELNVNALLLGDSALYLCASRPMEGGQYEQYFGPGTRLTVT.

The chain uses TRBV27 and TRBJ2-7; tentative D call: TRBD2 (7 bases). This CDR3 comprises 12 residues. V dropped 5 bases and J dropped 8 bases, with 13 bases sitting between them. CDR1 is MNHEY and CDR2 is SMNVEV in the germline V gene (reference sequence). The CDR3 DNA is TGTGCCAGCAGTCCGGGGGGCGCTCAGCAGTACTTC. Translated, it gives CASSPGGAQQYF.

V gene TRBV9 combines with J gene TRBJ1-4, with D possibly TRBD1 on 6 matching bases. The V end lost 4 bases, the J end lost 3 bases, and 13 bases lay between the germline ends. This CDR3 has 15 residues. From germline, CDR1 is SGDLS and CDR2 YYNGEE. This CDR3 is CASSQGGRANEKLFF. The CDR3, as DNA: TGTGCCAGCAGCCAAGGGGGGCGGGCTAATGAAAAACTGTTTTTT.

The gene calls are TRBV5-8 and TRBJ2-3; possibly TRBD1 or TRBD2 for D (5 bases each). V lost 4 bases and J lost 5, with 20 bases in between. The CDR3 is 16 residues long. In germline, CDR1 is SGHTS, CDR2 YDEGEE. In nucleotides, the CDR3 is TGTGCCAGCAGCGCCACCGGGACCCCCAGGGTAGATACGCAGTATTTT. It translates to CASSATGTPRVDTQYF.

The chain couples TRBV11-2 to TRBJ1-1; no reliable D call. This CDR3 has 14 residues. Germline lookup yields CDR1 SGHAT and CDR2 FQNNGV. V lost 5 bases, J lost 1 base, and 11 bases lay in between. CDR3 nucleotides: TGTGCCAGCAGCAAGGGATTACGGAACACTGAAGCTTTCTTT. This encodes CASSKGLRNTEAFF.